This T cell receptor (beta chain) was identified during a study of vaccination effects on CD4 cells after COVID-19 (dated by TCRdb to the early 2020s). Concerning the study at large: Post-vaccine samples across the study were collected a median of 72 days after the second dose, with a range of 14 to 241. Cultures from other donors in the study were sequenced with the Oncomine TCR Beta short-read assay on an Illumina iSeq 100. SARS-CoV-2 spike-specific CD4+ TCR repertoires from before and after mRNA vaccination were compared in COVID-19 convalescent patients and in infection-naive vaccine recipients. The full study included 10 COVID-19 convalescent patients and a few SARS-CoV-2-naive healthy vaccine recipients.

The V and J ends are trimmed by 5 bases and 9 bases, leaving 14 bases between them. The CDR3 covers 13 residues, taking in both the cysteine and the phenylalanine. Only the CDR3 DNA is retained, 39 bases long and in frame from the first base. The germline V gene provides CDR1 SGHTA and CDR2 FQGTGA. Beyond this particular receptor, the publication reports: In healthy vaccine recipients, vaccine-induced clones were almost all SARS-CoV-2 mono-reactive, with only 1 of 255 cross-reactive with common cold coronaviruses. The study was limited by a small number of convalescent patients and lacked early post-infection timepoints. Clones induced by infection and clones induced by vaccination both contracted markedly at late timepoints after vaccination, which fits with T cell responses waning over time.

Turning to this clone: The clone's antigen remains unknown. One base away there is no much larger clone; base qualities are not given.

Library creation used the immunoSEQ multiplex PCR assay. DNA from the cultured and isolated CD4+ T cells underwent TCR beta CDR3 sequencing. For the original study's pipeline: The analysis removed non-productive TCR sequences, trimmed reads to the CDR3 region, and retained only CDR3s that were 7 or more amino acids long. The MANAFEST web app was used to identify antigen-specific clonotypes by comparing expansion in peptide wells with expansion in reference cultures. Positive clones required FDR<0.05 expansion versus reference and all other wells, odds ratio above 5, and frequency above 0.1% in two replicate wells. Cross-reactive clonotypes were defined as significantly expanded in SARS-CoV-2 spike wells and in at least one common cold coronavirus spike condition. CDR3 similarity was assessed by Levenshtein distance using the stringdist R package, and unrooted trees were constructed with ape in R 3.6.1. Entries here come from immuneACCESS through TCRdb and include only in-frame sequences with V and J called. Some clones fail to appear in such tables; in the studies checked, an unresolved V gene covers under half of the shortfall, and the cause of the remainder is unknown. That table furnishes V, J and clone size, whereas the DNA furnished D and trimming. The sample table records approximately 61,000 clones; about three quarters of these occur just once. The ten largest account for 0.95% to 1.5% of the sample.

In the ViraFEST assay, PBMC were stimulated with viral peptide pools, and antigen-specific CD4+ T cell clonotypes were then identified by expansion using TCR sequencing. After around 10 days of culture, CD4+ T cells were isolated with the EasySep CD4+ T cell isolation kit. Two doses of either the BNT162b2 or the mRNA-1273 mRNA SARS-CoV-2 vaccine were administered to participants. None of the healthy vaccine recipients had a prior SARS-CoV-2 infection, which was confirmed by nucleocapsid antibody tests that came back negative both before and after vaccination. Fewer than 2.5 million PBMC per well were cultured in IMDM with approximately 5% human AB serum, roughly 11 IU/ml IL-2 and gentamicin, plus 10 ug/ml peptides. Half of the culture medium was replaced with fresh IL-2-containing medium on days 3 and 7. Unless noted otherwise, every peptide stimulation condition was grown in triplicate wells. Using Ficoll-Paque Plus gradient centrifugation, PBMC were separated from whole blood and then either used fresh or cryopreserved at -140C. The overlapping peptide pools covered the spike proteins of SARS-CoV-2 and of the common cold coronaviruses HCoV-NL63, HCoV-OC43 and HCoV-229E. The QIAamp micro DNA kit was used to extract genomic DNA from the cultured CD4+ T cells.

Sequenced material: CD4+ T cells from PBMCs cultured with HCoV-229E spike peptides, taken after COVID-19 vaccination. Explained via the paper, the cell subset or site label denotes: HCoV-229E spike overlapping peptide pool stimulation. This sequence uses TRBV7-3 and TRBJ2-1; no confident D gene assignment can be made. The sequence derives from a human donor who received a COVID-19 vaccine. The CDR3 reads as follows: CASSLASQAEQFF. Here is the DNA: TGTGCCAGCAGCCTCGCTTCCCAGGCTGAGCAGTTCTTC.